This T cell receptor beta chain was observed in a study of PD-1 blockade in classical Hodgkin lymphoma. Notes on the study in general: With CD4+ cells, TCR diversity rose significantly by C4D1, but not with CD8+ cells.

No patient escaped relapse after autologous stem cell transplantation, and brentuximab vedotin exposure varied. The assay was immunoSEQ multiplex PCR, and TCRdb's table has in-frame clones only and misses some. The table lists 46,000 or so clones, less than 85% of them singletons. The V and J ends lost 4 bases and 8 bases, in that order; junction bases with no gene match: 9. Germline CDR1 is MGHDK and CDR2 is SYGVNS. The CDR3 is 15 amino acids. The sample holds one count of this clone. Its antigen is currently unknown. The receptor was isolated from a human donor with classical Hodgkin lymphoma. Source: peripheral blood mononuclear cells (PBMCs), taken before the second cycle of nivolumab. The chain carries TRBV25-1 and TRBJ2-1, with TRBD2 matching over 9 bases. The CDR3 sequence is CASSVLAGKAHEQFF. Written as DNA, the CDR3 is TGTGCCAGCAGTGTTCTAGCGGGGAAAGCCCATGAGCAGTTCTTC.